The T cell receptor beta chain described here comes from a study of siplizumab effects on memory and regulatory T cells. This clone was seen only once. Its cognate antigen is unknown. The data were produced by immunoSEQ multiplex PCR, yet TCRdb's version contains in-frame clones alone and is incomplete. The profile shows more than 75,000 clones, about 96% of them singletons. In three donor pairs, unstimulated naive, memory, effector memory and TEMRA subsets were sequenced. The study's findings and limits: Proliferating Tregs in siplizumab cultures were never verified as suppressive. Naive T cells, seemingly more diverse than memory cells, seemed major alloresponse contributors.

The source of this sequence is a human donor in good health. The source material was naive CD4+ T cells sorted from blood.

The CDR3 region is CASSLVQGSGGETQYF. CDR3 bases: TGTGCCAGCAGTTTAGTACAGGGCTCGGGTGGGGAGACCCAGTACTTC. V and J are TRBV2 and TRBJ2-5; D may be TRBD1 (6 bases). This CDR3 is built from 16 residues. The V and J ends lost 5 bases and 5 bases respectively, with 21 bases between them. Germline assignment: CDR1 SNHLY and CDR2 FYNNEI.